Listed below are T cell receptor beta chains from one sample, sequenced in a study of T cell changes during pregnancy in multiple sclerosis. Profiled with immunoSEQ multiplex PCR; TCRdb holds only in-frame clones, not every one. The table has 35,000 to 45,000 clones, roughly 88% seen once. The material was CD8+ T cells from peripheral blood mononuclear cells, obtained in the first trimester of pregnancy. Every receptor here comes from a female donor with multiple sclerosis, enrolled in a pregnancy study. Both conserved end residues are part of each CDR3. D genes are given only for firm matches. Clone size, where shown, is once, few, many, or a class for clones that have expanded.

V gene	clone size	J gene	D gene	CDR3 protein	CDR3 DNA
TRBV9	few	TRBJ1-1	-	CASSPGETNTEAFF	TGTGCCAGCAGCCCAGGGGAGACGAACACTGAAGCTTTCTTT
TRBV7-9	-	TRBJ2-5	TRBD1	CASSSTQTGGETQYF	TGTGCCAGCAGCTCAACTCAGACAGGGGGAGAGACCCAGTACTTC
TRBV7-3	-	TRBJ2-2	TRBD1	CASSITGGAVTGELFF	TGTGCCAGCAGCATAACAGGGGGCGCGGTCACCGGGGAGCTGTTTTTT
TRBV6-1	-	TRBJ2-3	-	CASSVLPQGPADTQYF	TGTGCCAGCAGTGTCCTTCCGCAGGGCCCCGCAGATACGCAGTATTTT
TRBV7-8	-	TRBJ2-1	-	CASSLMAGEGNEQFF	TGTGCCAGCAGCTTAATGGCAGGGGAGGGGAATGAGCAGTTCTTC
TRBV20-1	-	TRBJ2-1	-	CSARRQDEQFF	TGCAGTGCTAGGCGGCAAGACGAGCAGTTCTTC
TRBV9	-	TRBJ1-5	TRBD1	CASSAGTGGGQPQHF	TGTGCCAGCAGCGCCGGAACAGGGGGCGGTCAGCCCCAGCATTTT
TRBV7-8	-	TRBJ1-1	TRBD1	CASSLARRGLNTEAFF	TGTGCCAGCAGCTTAGCGCGGAGGGGGCTTAACACTGAAGCTTTCTTT
TRBV6-5	-	TRBJ2-2	-	CACQGLAGELFF	TGTGCCTGTCAGGGGTTGGCCGGGGAGCTGTTTTTT
TRBV4-3	-	TRBJ2-1	TRBD2	CASSQDSGGYNEQFF	TGCGCCAGCAGCCAAGATAGCGGGGGGTACAATGAGCAGTTCTTC
TRBV4-3	-	TRBJ2-7	TRBD1	CASSQEGQGGEQYF	TGCGCCAGCAGCCAAGAGGGACAGGGAGGCGAGCAGTACTTC
TRBV5-6	-	TRBJ1-1	-	CASSLWRTEAFF	TGTGCCAGCAGCTTATGGAGGACTGAAGCTTTCTTT
TRBV7-3	-	TRBJ2-1	-	CASSLTADEQFF	TGTGCCAGCAGCCTCACAGCGGATGAGCAGTTCTTC
TRBV10-3	-	TRBJ1-2	TRBD1	CAISEPNRGAQSGYTF	TGTGCCATCAGTGAGCCCAACAGGGGGGCGCAGAGTGGCTACACCTTC
TRBV30	-	TRBJ1-6	-	CAWSLTEFTLHF	TGTGCCTGGAGTCTCACCGAGTTCACCCTCCACTTT
TRBV7-2	-	TRBJ2-7	TRBD1	CASSLGTGLEQYF	TGTGCCAGCAGCTTAGGGACAGGGCTCGAGCAGTACTTC
TRBV27	-	TRBJ1-5	TRBD1	CASSLGTGGSNQPQHF	TGTGCCAGCAGTTTAGGCACAGGGGGGAGCAATCAGCCCCAGCATTTT
TRBV9	once	TRBJ2-5	TRBD1	CASSVGTGGNRETQYF	TGTGCCAGCAGCGTGGGTACAGGGGGTAACCGAGAGACCCAGTACTTC
TRBV2	-	TRBJ1-2	-	CASSEPPDGANYGYTF	TGTGCCAGCAGTGAACCTCCTGATGGAGCTAACTATGGCTACACCTTC
TRBV6-5	few	TRBJ1-1	TRBD1	CASSFFTGGTEAFF	TGTGCCAGCAGTTTTTTCACAGGGGGCACTGAAGCTTTCTTT
TRBV5-4	-	TRBJ2-1	-	CASSLLASSYNEQFF	TGTGCCAGCAGCTTGCTAGCGAGCTCCTACAATGAGCAGTTCTTC
TRBV7-2	-	TRBJ2-7	-	CASGTPSSYEQYF	TGTGCCAGCGGGACTCCCAGCTCCTACGAGCAGTACTTC
TRBV11-2	-	TRBJ2-3	-	CASSGGIDTQYF	TGTGCCAGCAGTGGGGGGATAGATACGCAGTATTTT
TRBV19	-	TRBJ1-1	TRBD1	CASGIRGSGTEAFF	TGTGCCAGTGGAATCAGGGGGAGTGGGACTGAAGCTTTCTTT
TRBV6-1	-	TRBJ1-5	TRBD1	CASSTDRGKGQPQHF	TGTGCCAGCAGTACGGACAGGGGCAAAGGACAGCCCCAGCATTTT
TRBV5-4	-	TRBJ1-1	-	CASSLAGYAFF	TGTGCCAGCAGCCTGGCAGGTTACGCTTTCTTT
TRBV5-4	-	TRBJ1-2	-	CASSLGPPAWGYTF	TGTGCCAGCAGCTTGGGGCCTCCTGCCTGGGGCTACACCTTC
TRBV25-1	-	TRBJ2-7	-	CASSEWRGNSNEQYF	TGTGCCAGCAGTGAATGGAGAGGGAATTCGAACGAGCAGTACTTC
TRBV6-5	-	TRBJ2-3	TRBD2	CASSYASGGTDTQYF	TGTGCCAGCAGTTACGCTAGCGGGGGCACAGATACGCAGTATTTT
TRBV4-3	-	TRBJ2-1	TRBD2	CASSRYDGGGYNEQFF	TGCGCCAGCAGCCGCTACGACGGGGGGGGATACAATGAGCAGTTCTTC
TRBV6-5	-	TRBJ1-1	-	CASSYRGLAPEAFF	TGTGCCAGCAGTTACCGGGGGTTGGCCCCTGAAGCTTTCTTT
TRBV6-5	-	TRBJ1-1	-	CASSYQGLWGEAFF	TGTGCCAGCAGTTACCAGGGTTTATGGGGTGAAGCTTTCTTT